This T cell receptor (beta chain) was identified in a study of blood T cells in healthy people across ages. Overall study findings and caveats: In older individuals, TCR beta diversity per million T cells was lower, falling roughly linearly with age. A conclusive naive versus antigen-experienced comparison was prevented by the unsorted PBMCs. Long-lived donors exceeded aged donors in naive CD4+ cells and diversity.

Only a few counts were recorded for this clonotype. Its antigen is not known. The CDR3 sequence is 15 residues long. From germline, CDR1 is LNHDA and CDR2 SQIVND (reference sequence). V gave up 7 bases and J gave up 4 bases, with 17 bases separating them. The second PCR ran about 6 to 12 cycles with a sample-barcoded 5' primer and J-beta primers. TCRdb re-derived calls from the 5' RACE reads in MiXCR, one entry per CDR3 protein. The sample includes about 780,000 distinct CDR3 sequences, 35% to 50% seen only once; the top ten take roughly 18%. Per sample, extraction of total RNA gave at least 5.5 micrograms in every case.

The receptor was isolated from a man older than 75 in good health. V and J are TRBV19 and TRBJ1-5, with D perhaps matching TRBD1 (5 bases). Source material: blood. CDR3 in DNA: TGTGCCAGTAAGGGAGTTGGGGGTCAGAATCAGCCCCAGCATTTT. Translating it yields CASKGVGGQNQPQHF.